This entry lists 25 T cell receptor beta chains sequenced from one sample in a study of T cells in pancreatic ductal adenocarcinoma. Using immunoSEQ multiplex PCR, the repertoire was profiled, and TCRdb retains in-frame clones only, with some absent. Of more than 25,000 clones in the sample, around nine tenths were seen once. The selected patients with pancreatic ductal adenocarcinoma had surgery but no neoadjuvant therapy. Sequenced input: PBMCs. These receptors were obtained from a human donor with pancreatic ductal adenocarcinoma.

This clone was seen only once. The chain uses TRBV27 and TRBJ2-5, with 9 bases lining up with TRBD2. This CDR3 contains 16 residues. CDR1 MNHEY and CDR2 SMNVEV come from the germline V gene (reference sequence). Trimming took 0 bases from V and 5 from J; bases not matched to a gene: 7. CDR3 sequence: CASSLSSAGGEETQYF. The CDR3 coding sequence is TGTGCCAGCAGTTTATCCTCAGCGGGAGGCGAGGAGACCCAGTACTTC.

The chain links TRBV9 to TRBJ1-3; D gene ambiguous. This CDR3 spans 15 amino acids. V was clipped by 4 bases and J by 0 bases, with 11 bases between them. Germline V gives CDR1 SGDLS, CDR2 YYNGEE. The CDR3 region is CASSLTPFSGNTIYF. The CDR3 coding sequence is TGTGCCAGCAGCCTAACTCCCTTCTCTGGAAACACCATATATTTT. Variable domain in full (rest from reference TRBV9 and TRBJ1-3): DSGVTQTPKHLITATGQRVTLRCSPRSGDLSVYWYQQSLDQGLQFLIQYYNGEERAKGNILERFSAQQFPDLHSELNLSSLELGDSALYFCASSLTPFSGNTIYFGEGSWLTVV.

The chain couples TRBV5-4 to TRBJ1-5, with TRBD1 matching 9 bases. The germline V gene has CDR1 SGHNT and CDR2 YYREEE (reference sequence). J lost 7 bases, V lost 0 bases, and 5 bases had no gene match. The CDR3 totals 15 residues. As DNA, the CDR3 is TGTGCCAGCAGCTTGGGGGGGACAGGGTCACAGCCCCAGCATTTT. This sequence encodes CASSLGGTGSQPQHF. The variable domain in full, with the rest retrieved from reference TRBV5-4 and TRBJ1-5, is ETGVTQSPTHLIKTRGQQVTLRCSSQSGHNTVSWYQQALGQGPQFIFQYYREEENGRGNFPPRFSGLQFPNYSSELNVNALELDDSALYLCASSLGGTGSQPQHFGDGTRLSIL.

This rearrangement joins TRBV6-1 to TRBJ1-2; maybe TRBD1 (5 bases). The CDR3 loop spans 15 amino acids. The germline V gene has CDR1 MNHNS and CDR2 SASEGT. V was clipped by 7 bases and J by 1 base, with 16 bases between them. As DNA, the CDR3 is TGTGCCAGCATTCCGAGCGGGGGAGATAACTATGGCTACACCTTC. This encodes CASIPSGGDNYGYTF.

The chain joins TRBV30 to TRBJ2-5; 10 nucleotides align to TRBD2. In germline, CDR1 is GTSNPN, CDR2 SVGIG (reference sequence). The trim removed 3 bases at V and 13 bases at J, leaving 17 bases unmatched. The CDR3 sequence is 15 residues long. As DNA, the CDR3 is TGTGCCTGGAGGGTCTACCGGGGGAGCGGGAGGGCGACGTACTTC. It specifies CAWRVYRGSGRATYF.

This sequence joins TRBV4-1 and TRBJ2-1; TRBD2 aligns across 7 bases. V shed 2 bases and J 11 bases; nucleotides not matched to a gene: 27. CDR1 is MGHRA and CDR2 is YSYEKL in the germline V gene. The CDR3 has 20 amino acids. This CDR3 reads CASSQIGLAAPQGRSGQQFF. The CDR3 nucleotides are TGCGCCAGCAGCCAAATCGGGCTAGCGGCTCCCCAGGGCAGGTCAGGGCAGCAGTTCTTC.

The gene calls are TRBV6-5 and TRBJ2-3; 9 bases are a match to TRBD1. Germline V lookup: CDR1 MNHEY, CDR2 SVGAGI. After removal of 4 bases from V and 4 bases from J, the junction contained 3 bases not matched to a gene. The CDR3 loop spans 14 amino acids. CDR3 coding DNA: TGTGCCAGCAGTTCCCGGGACAGGGCAGATACGCAGTATTTT. Its protein product is CASSSRDRADTQYF.

J is TRBJ2-3 and V is TRBV19; D tentatively fits TRBD1 or TRBD2 (5 bases each). Germline values: CDR1 LNHDA, CDR2 SQIVND (reference sequence). This CDR3 contains 14 residues. The V gene lost 11 bases and the J gene lost 4 bases, with 19 bases spanning the gap. The CDR3 DNA reads TGTGCCGTCTCCGGGGCTCGTGGTTCAGATACGCAGTATTTT. Translated: CAVSGARGSDTQYF.

CDR3 amino acids: CASKRETGGRWEQYF. The CDR3 nucleotides are TGTGCCAGTAAGAGGGAGACAGGGGGCAGGTGGGAGCAGTACTTC. This chain uses TRBV19 with TRBJ2-7; 10 positions match TRBD1. The V segment lost 7 bases and the J segment 7 bases; nucleotides outside the gene matches: 13. This CDR3 has 15 amino acids. CDR1 LNHDA and CDR2 SQIVND come from the germline V gene (reference sequence). The full variable domain, rest sourced from reference TRBV19 and TRBJ2-7, is DGGITQSPKYLFRKEGQNVTLSCEQNLNHDAMYWYRQDPGQGLRLIYYSQIVNDFQKGDIAEGYSVSREKKESFPLTVTSAQKNPTAFYLCASKRETGGRWEQYFGPGTRLTVT.

This CDR3 reads CASSLGQGRGETQYF. DNA for the CDR3: TGCGCCAGCAGCTTGGGACAGGGAAGAGGAGAGACCCAGTACTTC. The chain carries TRBV5-1 and TRBJ2-5; 7 positions agree with TRBD1. J gave up 4 bases and V 0 bases, and 6 bases lay outside the gene matches. The CDR3 sequence is 15 residues long. CDR1 is SGHRS and CDR2 is YFSETQ in the germline V gene.

The V call is TRBV19, the J call TRBJ2-1; TRBD1 aligns across 9 bases. The germline V gene encodes CDR1 LNHDA and CDR2 SQIVND (reference sequence). The junction had 7 bases not matched to a gene; V was cut back by 6 bases and J by 4 bases. CDR3 length: 15 residues. CDR3 sequence: CASSPDRGPYNEQFF. In nucleotides, the CDR3 is TGTGCCAGTAGCCCGGACAGGGGACCGTACAATGAGCAGTTCTTC.

This sequence joins TRBV5-4 and TRBJ2-7; D is possibly TRBD1 or TRBD2 (7 bases each). The CDR3 runs to 15 residues. Trimming cost V 4 bases and J 3 bases, with 17 bases left between them. The germline V gene has CDR1 SGHNT and CDR2 YYREEE (reference sequence). The CDR3, as DNA: TGTGCCAGCAGCCCCAGGGGGGGGCGAAGCTACGAGCAGTACTTC. Amino acid sequence: CASSPRGGRSYEQYF.

This clone was found a few times. The chain links TRBV19 to TRBJ2-2, with D perhaps matching TRBD2 (7 bases). The CDR3 sequence is 17 residues long. CDR1 and CDR2 (germline): LNHDA, SQIVND (reference sequence). Trimming took 0 bases from V and 4 from J, leaving 15 bases between them. CDR3 coding DNA: TGTGCCAGTAGTATAGACGGGGGAGGGGGTGGCACCGGGGAGCTGTTTTTT. It yields the protein CASSIDGGGGGTGELFF.

The chain's CDR3 is CASTLTSSGTGLSQGYQPQHF. The CDR3 nucleotides are TGTGCCAGCACCCTAACGTCATCCGGGACAGGTCTAAGCCAGGGGTATCAGCCCCAGCATTTT. This chain connects TRBV27 to TRBJ1-5; 8 bases line up with TRBD1. This CDR3 has 21 amino acids. CDR1 is MNHEY, CDR2 SMNVEV, per germline (reference sequence). V lost 7 bases, J lost 5 bases, and 28 bases stayed unmatched.

The rearrangement uses TRBV7-6 and TRBJ2-1; 10 nucleotides line up with TRBD2. The V gene end was trimmed by 4 bases and the J gene end by 2 bases; junction bases not matched to a gene: 17. CDR1 and CDR2 (germline): SGHVS, FNYEAQ. The CDR3 is made up of 20 amino acids. The CDR3 DNA is TGTGCCAGCAGCTCCCAATTAGGGGCTAGCGGGAGAGGCGCCTACAATGAGCAGTTCTTC. Its protein product is CASSSQLGASGRGAYNEQFF.

The V call is TRBV4-2, the J call TRBJ2-3, with D possibly matching TRBD2 (6 bases). Germline V gene sequence: CDR1 LGHNA, CDR2 YNFKEQ. The CDR3 runs 15 residues. The germline V and J ends were trimmed by 2 bases and 0 bases, with 9 bases remaining between them. The CDR3 reads CASSQTGTSTDTQYF. The CDR3 nucleotides are TGTGCCAGCAGCCAAACCGGGACTAGCACAGATACGCAGTATTTT.

J is TRBJ2-7 and V is TRBV18, with D unresolved. The germline CDR1 and CDR2 sequences are KGHSH and LQKENI. CDR3 length equals 15 residues. With 3 bases removed from V and 3 bases from J, the gap between germline ends came to 15 bases. The DNA for the CDR3 is TGTGCCAGCTCACCTCGTGGGGTTTCCCACTACGAGCAGTACTTC. Protein: CASSPRGVSHYEQYF.

The chain employs TRBV5-1 and TRBJ1-4, with D possibly matching TRBD1 (6 bases). The CDR3 runs to 15 residues. From germline, CDR1 is SGHRS and CDR2 YFSETQ. V gave up 0 bases and J gave up 4 bases, with 10 bases separating them. CDR3 in amino acids: CASSLDGTSNEKLFF. The DNA of the CDR3 is TGCGCCAGCAGCTTGGATGGGACAAGTAATGAAAAACTGTTTTTT.

V usage is TRBV19 and J usage is TRBJ1-5, with D possibly TRBD1 on 5 matching bases. CDR3 length equals 16 residues. Germline CDR1 LNHDA, CDR2 SQIVND (reference sequence). V was clipped by 6 bases and J by 0 bases, with 15 bases between them. CDR3 DNA: TGTGCCAGTAGCCTCCGGGGGAGGAGTAGCAATCAGCCCCAGCATTTT. Protein: CASSLRGRSSNQPQHF.

The genes are TRBV9 and TRBJ1-3, with D hard to call. There are 15 residues in the CDR3. Germline loops: CDR1 SGDLS, CDR2 YYNGEE. The germline V and J ends were trimmed by 0 bases and 2 bases, with 9 bases remaining between them. This CDR3 reads CASSVGRMTGNTIYF. As DNA, the CDR3 is TGTGCCAGCAGCGTAGGCAGAATGACTGGAAACACCATATATTTT. Combining the CDR3 with reference TRBV9 and TRBJ1-3 gives the whole variable domain DSGVTQTPKHLITATGQRVTLRCSPRSGDLSVYWYQQSLDQGLQFLIQYYNGEERAKGNILERFSAQQFPDLHSELNLSSLELGDSALYFCASSVGRMTGNTIYFGEGSWLTVV.

This rearrangement joins TRBV7-9 to TRBJ2-5; no clear D gene. Germline V lookup: CDR1 SEHNR, CDR2 FQNEAQ (reference sequence). V lost 1 base to trimming and J lost 2 bases, with 8 bases between them. There are 14 residues in the CDR3. DNA for the CDR3: TGTGCCAGCAGCTTAGTATCCGGACAAGAGACCCAGTACTTC. Translating gives CASSLVSGQETQYF.

The chain combines TRBV7-2 with TRBJ2-1; D gene unclear. The V gene lost 4 bases and the J gene lost 5 bases, with 18 bases spanning the gap. CDR1 SGHTA and CDR2 FQGNSA come from the germline V gene. The length of the CDR3 is 16 residues. CDR3 DNA: TGTGCCAGCAGCTCCCCTCGTGGGCAGAGAAACAATGAGCAGTTCTTC. Its translation: CASSSPRGQRNNEQFF.

This clone showed up just once. The rearrangement uses TRBV18 and TRBJ1-4; 7 bases are shared with TRBD1. V gave up 6 bases and J gave up 4 bases; unmatched junction bases: 8. The CDR3 contains 15 residues. Per the germline V gene, CDR1 is KGHSH and CDR2 is LQKENI. The CDR3 here is CASSPGQDLNEKLFF. The CDR3 DNA reads as TGTGCCAGCTCTCCAGGACAGGACCTTAATGAAAAACTGTTTTTT.

The rearrangement joins TRBV11-2 to TRBJ2-1; 7 bases map to TRBD1. The germline V gene has CDR1 SGHAT and CDR2 FQNNGV. CDR3 length: 16 residues. Trimming cost V 2 bases and J 7 bases; bases outside gene matches: 11. The CDR3 is CASSLWGTERGNEQFF. In DNA, the CDR3 is TGTGCCAGCAGCTTATGGGGGACAGAGAGGGGAAATGAGCAGTTCTTC.

This chain links TRBV6-6 with TRBJ2-7; 7 bases match TRBD1. CDR3 length: 11 residues. V was clipped by 5 bases and J by 5 bases; unmatched bases: 0. Germline loops: CDR1 MNHNY, CDR2 SVGAGI (reference sequence). CDR3 sequence: CASSTGDEQYF. The DNA of the CDR3 is TGTGCCAGCAGTACAGGGGACGAGCAGTACTTC.